The rows below give T cell receptor beta chains drawn from one sample of a study of vaccination effects on CD4 cells after COVID-19. The method was immunoSEQ multiplex PCR; TCRdb's version includes in-frame clones alone and lacks a portion of them. The repertoire holds tens of thousands of clones, with about two thirds as singletons. Which antigens these TCRs recognize remains unknown. The material sequenced was CD4+ T cells from PBMCs cultured with SARS-CoV-2 spike peptides, taken before COVID-19 vaccination. The receptors stem from a human donor who received a COVID-19 vaccine. CDR3s include the opening cysteine and the closing phenylalanine or tryptophan. Each record gives: D gene, V gene, J gene, clone size, CDR3 protein, CDR3 DNA. A D gene is named only where the DNA matches it firmly. The size entry is marked missing in some rows and otherwise reads once, few, many or a size class.

>TRBD1|TRBV10-3|TRBJ1-5|.
CAIRRQGRAQHF
TGTGCCATCAGGCGACAGGGGAGGGCCCAGCATTTT
>.|TRBV6-5|TRBJ2-2|.
CASSRGTGELFF
TGTGCCAGCTCCAGGGGTACCGGGGAGCTGTTTTTT
>.|TRBV14|TRBJ1-3|.
CASSRRAIGNTIYF
TGTGCCAGCAGCCGCAGGGCCATTGGAAACACCATATATTTT
>.|TRBV2|TRBJ1-5|.
CASSGTAFDSNQPQHF
TGTGCCAGCAGTGGGACAGCGTTCGATTCAAATCAGCCCCAGCATTTT
>.|TRBV27|TRBJ1-2|.
CASHGPGVNYGYTF
TGTGCCAGCCACGGGCCAGGGGTTAACTATGGCTACACCTTC
>.|TRBV5-5|TRBJ1-1|few
CASSLVSGQNTEAFF
TGTGCCAGCAGCTTGGTTTCGGGGCAGAACACTGAAGCTTTCTTT
>.|TRBV5-1|TRBJ1-2|.
CASSLEANYGYTF
TGCGCCAGCAGCTTGGAGGCAAACTATGGCTACACCTTC
>.|TRBV18|TRBJ1-2|.
CASSPSGEYGYTF
TGTGCCAGCTCACCATCAGGGGAGTATGGCTACACCTTC
>.|TRBV7-9|TRBJ2-3|few
CASSLGSGDTQYF
TGTGCCAGCAGCTTAGGGTCAGGGGATACGCAGTATTTT
>TRBD1|TRBV7-9|TRBJ1-1|.
CASTLSQGARTEAFF
TGTGCCAGCACCTTAAGCCAGGGGGCGCGAACTGAAGCTTTCTTT
>.|TRBV3-1/TRBV3-2|TRBJ2-7|.
CARPYEQYF
TGTGCCAGACCCTACGAGCAGTACTTC
>.|TRBV6-2/TRBV6-3|TRBJ1-1|.
CASSRQLEAFF
TGTGCCAGCAGTCGACAGCTTGAAGCTTTCTTT
>.|TRBV9|TRBJ1-2|once
CASSGGRDGYTF
TGTGCCAGCAGTGGGGGGAGGGATGGCTACACCTTC
>.|TRBV14|TRBJ1-6|few
CASSQVGGGRYSPLHF
TGTGCCAGCAGCCAAGTTGGCGGGGGGAGATATTCACCCCTCCACTTT
>.|TRBV19|TRBJ1-3|.
CASSRSHTVGPSGNTIYF
TGTGCCAGTAGCCGCTCTCACACGGTGGGTCCCTCTGGAAACACCATATATTTT
>.|TRBV18|TRBJ2-3|.
CASSLYTDTQYF
TGTGCCAGCTCGCTATACACAGATACGCAGTATTTT
>.|TRBV28|TRBJ2-3|.
CASSWAATQYF
TGTGCCAGCAGTTGGGCTGCTACGCAGTATTTT